This TCR beta chain was sequenced in a study of cytomegalovirus exposure and HLA in healthy donors. Broader study findings: A link between a missense DCLRE1C variant and TCR beta V- and J-gene trimming emerged from a later analysis. Three chains tied to CMV proved CMV antigen-specific in vitro.

A remark on this clone: What it recognizes is unknown.

The CDR3 has 19 residues. Germline CDR1 is SGHAT and CDR2 is FQNNGV. The PCR contained 60 Vbeta and 13 Jbeta primers. Profiled with immunoSEQ multiplex PCR; TCRdb holds only in-frame clones, not every one. Altogether about 170,000 clones are present, 85% being singletons, with the ten largest covering 1%. The specimen was PBMCs. V usage is TRBV11-2 and J usage is TRBJ2-5; 9 bases line up with TRBD1. The DNA matches TRBJ2-7 better at its end, which makes the J call doubtful. This TCR derives from a boy under 10 years old in good health and CMV-seronegative. The CDR3 is CASSLGGSTGTGNNYEQYF. As DNA, the CDR3 is TGTGCCAGCAGCTTAGGAGGTTCCACCGGGACAGGGAATAACTACGAGCAGTACTTC.